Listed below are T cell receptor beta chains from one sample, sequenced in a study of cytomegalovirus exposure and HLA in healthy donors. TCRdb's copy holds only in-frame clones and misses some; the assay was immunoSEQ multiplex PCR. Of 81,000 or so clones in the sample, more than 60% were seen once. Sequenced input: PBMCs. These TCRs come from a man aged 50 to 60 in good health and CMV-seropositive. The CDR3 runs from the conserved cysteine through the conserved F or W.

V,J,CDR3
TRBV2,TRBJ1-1,CASSSTRGVNTEAFF
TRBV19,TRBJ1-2,CASSETGQGVGYGYTF
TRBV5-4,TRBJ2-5,CASSLAPFETQYF
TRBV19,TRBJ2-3,CASGPGGSPDTQYF
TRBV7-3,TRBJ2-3,CASSLNPGLAGSTDTQYF
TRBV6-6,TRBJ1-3,CASSYRQGSTGNTIYF
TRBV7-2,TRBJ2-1,CASSLGMGLAGGKQFF
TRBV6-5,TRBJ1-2,CASSYSSGGGYTF
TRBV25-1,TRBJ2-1,CASALLRGRNEQFF
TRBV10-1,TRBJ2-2,CASSEGQGDTGELFF
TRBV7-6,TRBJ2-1,CASSSSIAGGPGNEQFF
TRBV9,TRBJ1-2,CASSEGTARNYGYTF
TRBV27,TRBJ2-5,CATRGQNQETQYF
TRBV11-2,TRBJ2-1,CASKVGGPVPSEQFF
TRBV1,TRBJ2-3,CTSSQDPTDTQYF
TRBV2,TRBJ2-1,CASSRTTTYNEQFF
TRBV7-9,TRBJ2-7,CSSSPPGLVQNEQYF
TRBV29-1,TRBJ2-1,CSVPGDSSYNEQFF
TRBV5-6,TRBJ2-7,CASSPGVAGTYEQYF
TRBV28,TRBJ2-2,CASSFLAVNTGELFF
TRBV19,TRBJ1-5,CASSISSPNQPQHF
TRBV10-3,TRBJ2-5,CAISEVDSEFQRETQYF
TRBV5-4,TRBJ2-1,CASSQLGKEQFF
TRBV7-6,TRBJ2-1,CASSWGTHSEQFF
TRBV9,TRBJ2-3,CASSVGLDTQYF
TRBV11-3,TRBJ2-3,CASSLGLAGADTQYF
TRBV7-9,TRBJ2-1,CASSSLAGRSNEQFF
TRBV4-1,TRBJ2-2,CASSQGPGDTGELFF
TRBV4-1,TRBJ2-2,CASSQVAGASGELFF
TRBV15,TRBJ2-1,CATSRDQVYNEQFF
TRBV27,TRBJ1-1,CASSFSRRQKMEAFF
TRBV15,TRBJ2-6,CATSRPSSSGANVLTF
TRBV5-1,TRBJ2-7,CASSLDAIAGGQYF
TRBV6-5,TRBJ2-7,CASRRTASSYEQYF
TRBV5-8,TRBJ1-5,CASSFGGANQPQHF
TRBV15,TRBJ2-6,CATSRVVTGANGLTF
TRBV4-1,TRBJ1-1,CASSQWRDKDTEAFF
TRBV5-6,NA,CASSLRQGKSYEQYF
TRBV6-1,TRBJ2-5,CASSGGLAGTRTYF
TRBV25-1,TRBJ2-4,CASSGRGSEQYF
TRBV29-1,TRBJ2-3,CSVTTSGTDTQYF